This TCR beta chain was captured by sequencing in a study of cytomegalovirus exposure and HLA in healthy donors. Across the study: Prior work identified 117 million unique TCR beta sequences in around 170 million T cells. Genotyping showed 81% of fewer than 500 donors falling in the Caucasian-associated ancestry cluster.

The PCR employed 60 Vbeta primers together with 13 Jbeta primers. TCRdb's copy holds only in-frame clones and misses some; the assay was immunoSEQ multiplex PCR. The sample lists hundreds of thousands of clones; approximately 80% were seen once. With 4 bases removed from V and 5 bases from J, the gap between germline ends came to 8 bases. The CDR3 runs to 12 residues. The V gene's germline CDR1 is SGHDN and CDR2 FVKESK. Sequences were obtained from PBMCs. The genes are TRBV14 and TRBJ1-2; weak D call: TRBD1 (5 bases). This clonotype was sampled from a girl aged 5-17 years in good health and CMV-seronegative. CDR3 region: CASSPAGYGYTF. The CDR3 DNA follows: TGTGCCAGCAGCCCCGCAGGGTATGGCTACACCTTC.